What follows are 24 T cell receptor beta chains derived from one specimen sequenced in a study of CD8+CD57+ T cells in acquired aplastic anemia (dated by TCRdb to between 2018 and 2020). Sequencing took place on an Illumina HiSeq 2000. Profiling of TCR beta VDJ combinations and CDR3 sequences used genomic DNA as the template. Through fastp at Q25 and MiXCR, TCRdb rebuilt clones from the public reads, retaining in-frame beta chains. Rows matching on CDR3 protein sequence are summarized as one entry with the most common DNA and genes. In all, the sample holds 150,000 to 200,000 distinct CDR3 sequences, and more than 45% of those were seen once. Approximately 9.7% of the sample rests with the top ten. Expansion of CD8+CD57+ cells had been shown by flow cytometry in the patients chosen for sequencing. The specimen was sorted CD4+, CD8+, or CD8+CD57+ T cells (not recorded which) from PBMCs. These receptors were obtained from a human donor with aplastic anemia.

The chain employs TRBV18 and TRBJ1-2; 8 positions agree with TRBD1. The CDR3 extends over 15 amino acids. The trim removed 3 bases at V and 8 bases at J, leaving 11 bases unmatched. Germline V gene lookup returns CDR1 KGHSH and CDR2 LQKENI. DNA of the CDR3: TGTGCCAGCTCACCCGGGATAGGACAGGGTGGCGGCTACACCTTC. Translating gives CASSPGIGQGGGYTF.

The rearrangement uses TRBV2 and TRBJ1-1; unclear D gene. Germline V gene lookup returns CDR1 SNHLY and CDR2 FYNNEI. CDR3 length equals 14 residues. V was shortened by 5 bases and J by 1 base, with 11 bases between the two germline ends. CDR3 DNA sequence: TGTGCCAGCAGTTGGGTCATGCGGAACACTGAAGCTTTCTTT. Translating it yields CASSWVMRNTEAFF.

This clonotype was recorded at least ten times. V and J are TRBV3-1 and TRBJ2-7, with TRBD2 matching 8 bases. With 4 bases clipped from V and 3 bases from J, the junction kept 2 bases outside the gene matches. Germline loops: CDR1 LGHDT, CDR2 YNNKEL (reference sequence). The CDR3 loop spans 13 amino acids. DNA of the CDR3: TGTGCCAGCAGCCGCGGGACTAGCTACGAGCAGTACTTC. It is translated as CASSRGTSYEQYF.

Regarding this clonotype: This may come from a read error, since a much larger clone is one base off. This chain links TRBV5-6 with TRBJ2-1; D gene uncertain. Germline-derived CDR1 and CDR2 are SGHDT and YYEEEE. The CDR3 has 12 residues. V dropped 7 bases and J dropped 8 bases, with 13 bases sitting between them. The CDR3 sequence is CASGSWVYEQFF. Here the CDR3 DNA reads TGTGCCAGCGGCTCCTGGGTGTATGAGCAGTTCTTC. Variable domain in full (rest from reference TRBV5-6 and TRBJ2-1): DAGVTQSPTHLIKTRGQQVTLRCSPKSGHDTVSWYQQALGQGPQFIFQYYEEEERQRGNFPDRFSGHQFPNYSSELNVNALLLGDSALYLCASGSWVYEQFFGPGTRLTVL.

V and J are TRBV25-1 and TRBJ1-3; 8 bases align to TRBD1. The CDR3 runs 17 residues. Germline lookup yields CDR1 MGHDK and CDR2 SYGVNS. The junction had 9 bases not matched to a gene; V was cut back by 4 bases and J by 1 base. CDR3 coding DNA: TGTGCCAGCAGTGGATTGAGACAGGGGCTTTCTGGAAACACCATATATTTT. It encodes CASSGLRQGLSGNTIYF. The full variable domain, rest sourced from reference TRBV25-1 and TRBJ1-3, is EADIYQTPRYLVIGTGKKITLECSQTMGHDKMYWYQQDPGMELHLIHYSYGVNSTEKGDLSSESTVSRIRTEHFPLTLESARPSHTSQYLCASSGLRQGLSGNTIYFGEGSWLTVV.

The rearrangement links TRBV11-1 to TRBJ1-1; possibly TRBD1 for D (5 bases). CDR1 is SGHAT and CDR2 is FQDESV in the germline V gene (reference sequence). The CDR3 spans 17 residues. V shed 7 bases and J shed 3 bases, with 24 bases lying between them. CDR3 DNA: TGTGCCAGCATCCAACCTCGACAGCCCAAGGCGGACACTGAAGCTTTCTTT. Protein: CASIQPRQPKADTEAFF.

The V call is TRBV7-3, the J call TRBJ2-7; D might be TRBD2 (6 bases). The CDR3 spans 14 residues. Germline V gene lookup returns CDR1 SGHTA and CDR2 FQGTGA. V was clipped by 6 bases and J by 4 bases, with 16 bases between them. The CDR3 loop is CASRKKTSLYEQYF. The DNA for the CDR3 is TGTGCCAGCAGGAAAAAGACTAGTTTGTACGAGCAGTACTTC.

The chain employs TRBV7-3 and TRBJ1-1; unclear D gene. Between the trimmed V and J ends, which lost 2 bases and 4 bases, there was a span of 8 bases. There are 13 residues in the CDR3. The germline V gene has CDR1 SGHTA and CDR2 FQGTGA. The CDR3 nucleotides read TGTGCCAGCAGCTTAGAGCCTGTCACTGAAGCTTTCTTT. It encodes CASSLEPVTEAFF.

This clonotype has at least ten counts. DNA of the CDR3: TGTGCCAGCAGCACATACAGGGGTGATGAGCAGTTCTTC. Encoded protein: CASSTYRGDEQFF. V usage is TRBV6-1 and J usage is TRBJ2-1, with 7 bases aligning to TRBD1. This CDR3 is 13 amino acids long. Trimming cost V 6 bases and J 8 bases; bases outside gene matches: 7. Looked up from germline, CDR1 is MNHNS and CDR2 is SASEGT.

V gene TRBV20-1 combines with J gene TRBJ2-7, with 10 bases fitting TRBD2. Trimming at V came to 5 bases and at J to 5 bases, leaving 18 bases not matched to a gene. The CDR3 consists of 17 residues. CDR1 DFQATT and CDR2 SNEGSKA come from the germline V gene (reference sequence). CDR3 amino acids: CSAPPSGGITSGNEQYF. DNA of the CDR3: TGCAGTGCTCCACCCTCAGGGGGGATAACTAGCGGGAACGAGCAGTACTTC.

Many counts were recorded for this clonotype. The chain carries TRBV9 and TRBJ1-1; D gene uncertain. The V gene lost 0 bases and the J gene lost 4 bases, with 10 bases spanning the gap. Germline V gene data show CDR1 as SGDLS and CDR2 as YYNGEE. The CDR3 sequence is 14 residues long. CDR3 coding DNA: TGTGCCAGCAGCGTAGAGAGGAAAACCACTGAAGCTTTCTTT. Encoded protein: CASSVERKTTEAFF.

This clonotype was seen repeatedly, ten times or more. V and J are TRBV10-3 and TRBJ2-2; TRBD2 matches at 9 bases. With 4 bases clipped from V and 7 bases from J, the junction kept 7 bases outside the gene matches. Per the germline V gene, CDR1 is ENHRY and CDR2 is SYGVKD. CDR3 size: 15 residues. Written as DNA, the CDR3 is TGTGCCATCAGTGCGAAAGCGGGAGGCGACGGGGAGCTGTTTTTT. This translates into CAISAKAGGDGELFF.

V is TRBV7-6 and J is TRBJ2-1, with TRBD2 identical over 8 bases. The V gene's germline CDR1 is SGHVS and CDR2 FNYEAQ. Unmatched junction bases numbered 8, after V lost 0 bases and J lost 13 bases. This CDR3 comprises 14 residues. CDR3 sequence (DNA): TGTGCCAGCAGCTTAGCCGCGGGGGGTGAGAATCAGTTCTTC. This gives the protein CASSLAAGGENQFF.

The chain carries TRBV9 and TRBJ2-6; maybe TRBD2 (5 bases). The V gene's germline CDR1 is SGDLS and CDR2 YYNGEE. The CDR3 totals 15 residues. This CDR3 is CANSVRGAGANVLTF. CDR3 DNA sequence: TGTGCTAACAGCGTACGGGGAGCTGGGGCCAACGTCCTGACTTTC.

In its sample, this clonotype was seen many times. The chain couples TRBV5-1 to TRBJ2-1; the D gene is possibly TRBD1 (5 bases). The germline CDR1 and CDR2 sequences are SGHRS and YFSETQ. This CDR3 comprises 13 residues. Between the trimmed V and J ends, which lost 2 bases and 3 bases, there was a span of 6 bases. CDR3 loop: CASSLQDYNEQFF. CDR3 DNA sequence: TGCGCCAGCAGCTTACAGGACTACAATGAGCAGTTCTTC.

This clonotype showed up just a few times. The CDR3 sequence: CASSGDRGPTGELFF. CDR3 nucleotides: TGTGCCAGCAGCGGAGACAGGGGGCCTACCGGGGAGCTGTTTTTT. The genes are TRBV2 and TRBJ2-2; TRBD1 matches 10 bases. This CDR3 is built from 15 residues. The junction had 6 bases not matched to a gene; V was cut back by 6 bases and J by 5 bases. Germline assignment: CDR1 SNHLY and CDR2 FYNNEI.

This clonotype appeared a few times. The chain carries TRBV5-6 and TRBJ2-3, with 15 bases identical to TRBD2. The CDR3 spans 17 residues. V gave up 7 bases and J gave up 5 bases; unmatched junction bases: 11. Germline V lookup: CDR1 SGHDT, CDR2 YYEEEE. CDR3 loop: CASGRPGLAGGEDTQYF. CDR3 DNA sequence: TGTGCCAGCGGCAGGCCGGGACTAGCGGGAGGTGAAGATACGCAGTATTTT. Variable domain in full (rest from reference TRBV5-6 and TRBJ2-3): DAGVTQSPTHLIKTRGQQVTLRCSPKSGHDTVSWYQQALGQGPQFIFQYYEEEERQRGNFPDRFSGHQFPNYSSELNVNALLLGDSALYLCASGRPGLAGGEDTQYFGPGTRLTVL.

This clonotype was picked up a small number of times. The rearrangement joins TRBV4-2 to TRBJ2-2; the match to TRBD1 covers 10 bases. The V segment lost 1 base and the J segment 3 bases; nucleotides outside the gene matches: 5. The germline V gene encodes CDR1 LGHNA and CDR2 YNFKEQ. The CDR3 contains 17 residues. The DNA for the CDR3 is TGTGCCAGCAGCCAAGGGCGGGGACAGGGGTACACCGGGGAGCTGTTTTTT. This encodes CASSQGRGQGYTGELFF.

V usage is TRBV10-3 and J usage is TRBJ2-6, with 7 bases that match TRBD1. From germline, CDR1 is ENHRY and CDR2 SYGVKD. This CDR3 spans 15 amino acids. The ends lost 2 bases at V and 4 bases at J; junction bases unmatched: 2. DNA for the CDR3: TGTGCCATCAGTGAGACAGGGGACGGGGCCAACGTCCTGACTTTC. This translates into CAISETGDGANVLTF.

The rearrangement joins TRBV18 to TRBJ1-5; 9 bases match TRBD1. V was pared by 6 bases and J by 7 bases, with 16 bases of the junction left unmatched. The CDR3 runs 17 residues. Germline CDR1 reads KGHSH; CDR2 reads LQKENI. CDR3 bases: TGTGCCAGCTCCCGAACATCCGGGACAGGGTCTCACCAGCCCCAGCATTTT. Amino acids: CASSRTSGTGSHQPQHF.

This rearrangement joins TRBV7-8 to TRBJ2-1; D is unclear. V dropped 3 bases and J dropped 8 bases, with 8 bases sitting between them. CDR1 and CDR2 (germline): SGHVS, FQNEAQ. This CDR3 comprises 12 residues. CDR3 nucleotide sequence: TGTGCCAGCAGCTTGGTCCTCCATGAGCAGTTCTTC. Its translation is CASSLVLHEQFF.

Remarks on this clonotype: At one boundary the junction diverges from the germline segment, which might be a read error. The chain has TRBV7-9 and TRBJ1-1; TRBD1 matches 7 bases. This CDR3 region has 14 residues. Germline V gene sequence: CDR1 SEHNR, CDR2 FQNEAQ (reference sequence). The CDR3 region is CASSFQGVNTGAFF. CDR3 nucleotides: TGTGCCAGCAGCTTCCAGGGGGTCAACACTGGAGCTTTCTTT.

The chain joins TRBV10-2 to TRBJ2-7; D uncertain. The CDR3 length is 10 residues. Germline V gene sequence: CDR1 WSHSY, CDR2 SAAADI. The V end lost 10 bases, the J end lost 3 bases, and 7 bases lay between the germline ends. The CDR3 loop is CATGNYEQYF. The DNA for the CDR3 is TGCGCCACCGGAAACTACGAGCAGTACTTC.

This clonotype has just one count. The chain is built from TRBV7-7 and TRBJ2-7; D remains ambiguous. Looked up from germline, CDR1 is SSHAT and CDR2 is FNYEAQ (reference sequence). There are 16 residues in the CDR3. V lost 3 bases to trimming and J lost 5 bases, with 20 bases between them. CDR3 coding DNA: TGTGCCAGCAGCTTCGCTTTTGTCCCCCCCTTGGACGAGCAGTACTTC. It codes for CASSFAFVPPLDEQYF.